This T cell receptor gamma chain was documented in a study of intestinal T cells in coeliac disease. More than 8 formalin-fixed paraffin-embedded scrolls, each 5 µm thick, supplied each case's genomic DNA. TRG repertoires were amplified with LymphoTrack primers from 150 to 200 ng of biopsy DNA. TCRdb processed the multiplex PCR reads again with the CATT caller. The repertoire consists of some 630 gamma-chain clones, with 50% to 60% occurring once and the leading ten covering approximately 20%. This clone is large in the sample. This TCR was recovered from a human donor who served as a control with a normal duodenal biopsy, not a healthy volunteer. Sequencing was done on a sample of a duodenal biopsy.

The CDR3 coding sequence is TGTGCCACCTGGGACGGGCGAGTGAGTAGTGATTGGATCAAGACGTTT. Its protein is CATWDGRVSSDWIKTF. This chain joins TRGV2 and TRGJP2. The junction had 6 bases not matched to a gene; V was cut back by 0 bases and J by 2 bases. The CDR3 is made up of 16 amino acids. Germline V gene sequence: CDR1 EGSNGY, CDR2 YDSYNSKV.